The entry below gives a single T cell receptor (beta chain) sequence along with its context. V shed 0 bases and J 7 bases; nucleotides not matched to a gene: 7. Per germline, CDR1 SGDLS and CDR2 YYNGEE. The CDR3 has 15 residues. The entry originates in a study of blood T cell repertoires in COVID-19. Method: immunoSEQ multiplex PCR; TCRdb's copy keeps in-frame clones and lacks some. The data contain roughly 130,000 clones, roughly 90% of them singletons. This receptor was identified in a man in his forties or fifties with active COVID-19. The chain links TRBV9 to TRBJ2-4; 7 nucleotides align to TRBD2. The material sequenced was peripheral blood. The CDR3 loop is CASSVEGQGGNIQYF. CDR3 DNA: TGTGCCAGCAGCGTAGAGGGTCAGGGAGGGAACATTCAGTACTTC.